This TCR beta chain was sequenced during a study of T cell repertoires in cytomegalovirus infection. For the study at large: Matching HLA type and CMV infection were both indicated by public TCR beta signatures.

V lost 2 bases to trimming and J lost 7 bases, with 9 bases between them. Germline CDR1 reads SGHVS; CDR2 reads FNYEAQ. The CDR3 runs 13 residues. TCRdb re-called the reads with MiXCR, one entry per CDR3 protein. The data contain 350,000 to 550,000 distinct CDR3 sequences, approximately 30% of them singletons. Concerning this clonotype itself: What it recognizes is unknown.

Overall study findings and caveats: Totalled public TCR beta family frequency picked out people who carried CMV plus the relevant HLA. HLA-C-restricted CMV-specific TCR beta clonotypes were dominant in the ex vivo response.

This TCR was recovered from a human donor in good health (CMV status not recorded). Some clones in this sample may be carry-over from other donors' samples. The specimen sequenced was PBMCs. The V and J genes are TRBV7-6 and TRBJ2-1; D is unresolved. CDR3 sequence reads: CASSLNSPNEQFF. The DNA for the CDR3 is TGTGCCAGCAGCTTAAACAGCCCAAATGAGCAGTTCTTC.